This TCR beta chain was sequenced in a study of PD-1 blockade in classical Hodgkin lymphoma. Study as a whole: Intravenous infusions of nivolumab 3 mg/kg reached patients every 2 weeks. Study results and caveats: Researchers reported that CD4+ TCR diversity, though not CD8+, rose significantly by C4D1. Newly diagnosed and completely responding patients shared comparable baseline diversity. A reduction in baseline TCR diversity was reportedly seen in newly diagnosed patients relative to healthy donors.

Produced via immunoSEQ multiplex PCR; TCRdb's table is partial and in-frame only. The sample records tens of thousands of clones, roughly 90% being singletons. Brentuximab vedotin exposure varied, and every patient relapsed after autologous stem cell transplantation. About this clone itself: Its specificity is unknown.

This sequence originates from a human donor with classical Hodgkin lymphoma. The source was peripheral blood mononuclear cells (PBMCs), collected at baseline.

The CDR3 loop is CAISEADSLYNEQFF. The CDR3 DNA sequence: TGTGCCATCAGTGAGGCGGACTCTCTTTACAATGAGCAGTTCTTC. The rearrangement joins TRBV10-3 to TRBJ2-1; tentative D call: TRBD2 (5 bases). Germline V gene data show CDR1 as ENHRY and CDR2 as SYGVKD. CDR3 length equals 15 residues. Trimming took off 2 bases at V and 4 bases at J, with 12 bases between the two ends.